The clone carrying this T cell receptor beta chain has more than one count but fewer than ten. This CDR3 spans 17 amino acids. V was trimmed by 5 bases and J by 1 base, leaving 20 bases between them. Germline V lookup: CDR1 SGHTA, CDR2 FQGNSA. The PCR had 60 Vbeta and 13 Jbeta primers. Profiling relied on immunoSEQ multiplex PCR, and the TCRdb table lists in-frame clones only, not all of them. The table lists about 190,000 clones, around 83% of them singletons. This entry belongs to a study of cytomegalovirus exposure and HLA in healthy donors. This sequence joins TRBV7-2 and TRBJ1-1; the D gene is possibly TRBD1 (6 bases). The sample was PBMCs. This sequence originates from a woman aged 18-29 years in good health and CMV-seronegative. CDR3 loop: CASSPAGIGGRNTEAFF. The DNA of the CDR3 is TGTGCCAGCAGCCCCGCCGGAATCGGGGGGCGGAACACTGAAGCTTTCTTT.